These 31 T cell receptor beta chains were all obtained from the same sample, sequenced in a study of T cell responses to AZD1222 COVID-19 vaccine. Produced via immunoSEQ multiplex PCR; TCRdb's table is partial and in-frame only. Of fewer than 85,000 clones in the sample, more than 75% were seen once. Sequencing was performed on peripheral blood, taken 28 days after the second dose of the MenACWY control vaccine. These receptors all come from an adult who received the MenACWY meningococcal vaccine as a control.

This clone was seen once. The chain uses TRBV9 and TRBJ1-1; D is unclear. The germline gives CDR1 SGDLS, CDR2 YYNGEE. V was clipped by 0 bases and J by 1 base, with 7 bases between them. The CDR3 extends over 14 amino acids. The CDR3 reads CASSVAHGNTEAFF. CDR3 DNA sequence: TGTGCCAGCAGCGTAGCTCACGGGAACACTGAAGCTTTCTTT.

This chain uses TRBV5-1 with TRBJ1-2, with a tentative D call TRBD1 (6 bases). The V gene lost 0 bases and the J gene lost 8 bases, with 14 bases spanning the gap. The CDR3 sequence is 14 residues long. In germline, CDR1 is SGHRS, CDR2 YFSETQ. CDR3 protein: CASSLAQGIAGYTF. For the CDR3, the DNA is TGCGCCAGCAGCTTGGCCCAGGGGATTGCGGGCTACACCTTC.

The CDR3 loop is CASSENREKYGYTF. The CDR3 nucleotides are TGTGCCAGCAGCGAAAACAGGGAGAAATATGGCTACACCTTC. The chain employs TRBV9 and TRBJ1-2, with D possibly TRBD1 on 6 matching bases. The CDR3 length is 14 residues. Deletions cut 3 bases from V and 5 bases from J, with 14 bases between. Germline CDR1 is SGDLS and CDR2 is YYNGEE.

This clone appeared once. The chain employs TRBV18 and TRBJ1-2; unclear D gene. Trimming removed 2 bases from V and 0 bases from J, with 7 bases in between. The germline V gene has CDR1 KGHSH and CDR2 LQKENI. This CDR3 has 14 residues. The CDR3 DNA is TGTGCCAGCTCACCAGACACTTCTAACTATGGCTACACCTTC. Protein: CASSPDTSNYGYTF.

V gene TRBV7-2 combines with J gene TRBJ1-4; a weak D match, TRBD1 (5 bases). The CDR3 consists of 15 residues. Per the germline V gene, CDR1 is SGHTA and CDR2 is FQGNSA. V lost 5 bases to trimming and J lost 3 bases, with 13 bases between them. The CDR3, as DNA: TGTGCCAGCAGCCCTGGGGGGGAGGCTAATGAAAAACTGTTTTTT. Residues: CASSPGGEANEKLFF.

CDR3 protein: CASSRYMNTEAFF. The CDR3 DNA follows: TGTGCCAGCAGCCGATACATGAACACTGAAGCTTTCTTT. V is TRBV14 and J is TRBJ1-1; D unclear. CDR3 length equals 13 residues. The germline V gene encodes CDR1 SGHDN and CDR2 FVKESK. Trimming left V 4 bases short and J 0 bases short, with 6 bases between.

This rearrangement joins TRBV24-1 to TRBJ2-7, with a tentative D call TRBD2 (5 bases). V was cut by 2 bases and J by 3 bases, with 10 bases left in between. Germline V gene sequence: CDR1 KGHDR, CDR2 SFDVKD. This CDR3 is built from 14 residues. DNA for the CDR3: TGTGCCACCAGTGATTCCGGGATCAGCTACGAGCAGTACTTC. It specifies CATSDSGISYEQYF.

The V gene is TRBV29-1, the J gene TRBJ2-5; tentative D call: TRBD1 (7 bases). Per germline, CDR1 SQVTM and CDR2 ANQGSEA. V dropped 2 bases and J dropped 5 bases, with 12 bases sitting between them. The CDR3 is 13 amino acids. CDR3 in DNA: TGCAGCGTTGAACGAGCAGGGGGGGAGACCCAGTACTTC. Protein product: CSVERAGGETQYF.

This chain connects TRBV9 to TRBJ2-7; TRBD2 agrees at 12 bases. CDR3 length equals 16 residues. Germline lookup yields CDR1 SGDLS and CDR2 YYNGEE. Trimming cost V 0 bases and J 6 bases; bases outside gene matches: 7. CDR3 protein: CASSVEASGRAIEQYF. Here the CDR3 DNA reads TGTGCCAGCAGCGTAGAGGCTAGCGGGAGGGCCATCGAGCAGTACTTC.

The CDR3 region is CASSEGPEDTQYF. In DNA, the CDR3 is TGTGCCAGCAGTGAGGGCCCTGAGGATACGCAGTATTTT. The chain has TRBV6-1 and TRBJ2-3; D unresolved. The CDR3 extends over 13 amino acids. Germline-derived CDR1 and CDR2 are MNHNS and SASEGT. V was cut by 3 bases and J by 6 bases, with 10 bases left in between.

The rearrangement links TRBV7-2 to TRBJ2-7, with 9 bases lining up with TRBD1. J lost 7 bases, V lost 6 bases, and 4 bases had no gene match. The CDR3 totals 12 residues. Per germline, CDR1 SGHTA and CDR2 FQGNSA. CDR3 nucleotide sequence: TGTGCCAGCAGGTCACAGGGGGCTGAGCAGTACTTC. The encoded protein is CASRSQGAEQYF.

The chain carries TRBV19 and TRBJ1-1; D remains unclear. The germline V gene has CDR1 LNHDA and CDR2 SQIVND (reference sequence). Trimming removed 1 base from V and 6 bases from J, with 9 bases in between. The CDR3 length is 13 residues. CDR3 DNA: TGTGCCAGTAGTATAGTTGAGGGCTCTGAAGCTTTCTTT. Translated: CASSIVEGSEAFF. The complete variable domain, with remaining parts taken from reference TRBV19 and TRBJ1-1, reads DGGITQSPKYLFRKEGQNVTLSCEQNLNHDAMYWYRQDPGQGLRLIYYSQIVNDFQKGDIAEGYSVSREKKESFPLTVTSAQKNPTAFYLCASSIVEGSEAFFGQGTRLTVV.

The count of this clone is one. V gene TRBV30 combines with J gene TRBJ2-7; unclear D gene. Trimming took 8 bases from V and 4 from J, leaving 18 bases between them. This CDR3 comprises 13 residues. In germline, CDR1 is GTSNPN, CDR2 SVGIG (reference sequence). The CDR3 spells CAGTPIPAYEQYF. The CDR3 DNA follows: TGTGCCGGCACGCCAATACCAGCATACGAGCAGTACTTC.

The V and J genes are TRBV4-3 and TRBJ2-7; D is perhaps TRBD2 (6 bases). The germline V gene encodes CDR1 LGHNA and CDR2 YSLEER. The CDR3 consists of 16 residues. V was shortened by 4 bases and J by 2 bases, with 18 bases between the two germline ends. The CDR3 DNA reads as TGCGCCAGCAGCCGGGGGTTAAGCGGGCTTACCTACGAGCAGTACTTC. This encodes CASSRGLSGLTYEQYF.

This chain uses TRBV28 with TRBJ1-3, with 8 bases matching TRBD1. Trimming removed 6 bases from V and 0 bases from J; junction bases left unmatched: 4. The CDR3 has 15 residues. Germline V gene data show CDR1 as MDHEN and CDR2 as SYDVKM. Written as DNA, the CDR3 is TGTGCCAGCAGGAAGACAGGGGCCTCTGGAAACACCATATATTTT. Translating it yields CASRKTGASGNTIYF.

Here the CDR3 DNA reads TGTGCCATCAGTGAGTCGGGGGACAGGGATGAAAAACTGTTTTTT. Translation: CAISESGDRDEKLFF. This sequence joins TRBV10-3 and TRBJ1-4; 9 bases are shared with TRBD1. Germline values: CDR1 ENHRY, CDR2 SYGVKD. The CDR3 has 15 residues. The J segment lost 6 bases and the V segment lost 0 bases, leaving 2 bases of the junction unmatched.

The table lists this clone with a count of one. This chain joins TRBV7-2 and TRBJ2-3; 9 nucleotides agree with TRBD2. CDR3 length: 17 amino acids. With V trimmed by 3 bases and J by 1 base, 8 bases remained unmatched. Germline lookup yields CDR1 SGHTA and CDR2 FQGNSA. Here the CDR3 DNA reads TGTGCCAGCAGCTTCTCTAGCGGGATTAAGGGCACAGATACGCAGTATTTT. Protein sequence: CASSFSSGIKGTDTQYF. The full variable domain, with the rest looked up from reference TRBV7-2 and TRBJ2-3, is GAGVSQSPSNKVTEKGKDVELRCDPISGHTALYWYRQSLGQGLEFLIYFQGNSAPDKSGLPSDRFSAERTGGSVSTLTIQRTQQEDSAVYLCASSFSSGIKGTDTQYFGPGTRLTVL.

Here the CDR3 reads CASSTLRGRGTDTQYF. The CDR3 region has the DNA TGTGCCAGCAGTACCCTGAGGGGGCGGGGAACAGATACGCAGTATTTT. V gene TRBV28 combines with J gene TRBJ2-3; possible D gene TRBD1, 7 bases. Trimming took 5 bases from V and 3 from J, leaving 18 bases between them. The CDR3 covers 16 residues. Germline values: CDR1 MDHEN, CDR2 SYDVKM.

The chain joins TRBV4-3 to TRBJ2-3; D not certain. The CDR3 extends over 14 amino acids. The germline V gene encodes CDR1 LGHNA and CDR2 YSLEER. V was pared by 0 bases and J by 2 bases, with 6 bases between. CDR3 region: CASSQETLTDTQYF. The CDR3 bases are TGCGCCAGCAGCCAAGAGACCCTCACAGATACGCAGTATTTT.

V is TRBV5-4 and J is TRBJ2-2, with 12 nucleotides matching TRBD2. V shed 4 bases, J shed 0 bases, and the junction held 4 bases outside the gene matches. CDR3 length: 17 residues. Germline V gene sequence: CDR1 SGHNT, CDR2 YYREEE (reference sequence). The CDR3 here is CASSPTSGSPNTGELFF. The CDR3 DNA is TGTGCCAGCAGCCCGACTAGCGGGAGCCCGAACACCGGGGAGCTGTTTTTT.

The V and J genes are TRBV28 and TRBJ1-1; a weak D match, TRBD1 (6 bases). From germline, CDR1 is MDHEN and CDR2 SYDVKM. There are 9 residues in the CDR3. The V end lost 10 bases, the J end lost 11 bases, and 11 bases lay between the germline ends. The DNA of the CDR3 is TGTGCCATCCGAGGGGGGGCTTTCTTT. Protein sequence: CAIRGGAFF.

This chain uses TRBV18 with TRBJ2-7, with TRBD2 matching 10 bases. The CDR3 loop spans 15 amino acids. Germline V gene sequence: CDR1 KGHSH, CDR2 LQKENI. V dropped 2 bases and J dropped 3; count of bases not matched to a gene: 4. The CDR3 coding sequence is TGTGCCAGCTCACCAGGGAGCGGGAGGGTCTACGAGCAGTACTTC. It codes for CASSPGSGRVYEQYF.

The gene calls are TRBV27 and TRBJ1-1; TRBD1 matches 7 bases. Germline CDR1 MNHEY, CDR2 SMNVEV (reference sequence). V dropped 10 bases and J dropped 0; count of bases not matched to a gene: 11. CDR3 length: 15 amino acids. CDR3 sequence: CATSDRAGMNTEAFF. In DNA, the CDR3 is TGTGCCACCTCCGACAGGGCGGGGATGAACACTGAAGCTTTCTTT.

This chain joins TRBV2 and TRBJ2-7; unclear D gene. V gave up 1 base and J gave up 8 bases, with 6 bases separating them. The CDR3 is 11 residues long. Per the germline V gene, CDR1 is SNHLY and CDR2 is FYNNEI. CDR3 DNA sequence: TGTGCCAGCAGTGAAGAAGGGAAGCAGTACTTC. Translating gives CASSEEGKQYF. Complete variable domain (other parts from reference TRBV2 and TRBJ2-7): EPEVTQTPSHQVTQMGQEVILRCVPISNHLYFYWYRQILGQKVEFLVSFYNNEISEKSEIFDDQFSVERPDGSNFTLKIRSTKLEDSAMYFCASSEEGKQYFGPGTRLTVT.

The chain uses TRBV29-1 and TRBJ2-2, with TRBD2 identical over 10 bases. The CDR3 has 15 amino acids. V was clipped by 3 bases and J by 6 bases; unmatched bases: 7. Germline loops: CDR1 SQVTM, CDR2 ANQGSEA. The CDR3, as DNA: TGCAGCGTTGAGAGAGCGGGAGGGCCCCCCGGGGAGCTGTTTTTT. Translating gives CSVERAGGPPGELFF.

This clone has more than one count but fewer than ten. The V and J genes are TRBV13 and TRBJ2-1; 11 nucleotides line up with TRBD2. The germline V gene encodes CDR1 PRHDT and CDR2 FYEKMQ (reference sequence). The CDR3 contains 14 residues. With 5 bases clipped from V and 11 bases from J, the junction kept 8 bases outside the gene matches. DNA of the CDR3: TGTGCCAGCAGCCAACTCCTAGCGGGAGGAAAGCAGTTCTTC. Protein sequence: CASSQLLAGGKQFF.

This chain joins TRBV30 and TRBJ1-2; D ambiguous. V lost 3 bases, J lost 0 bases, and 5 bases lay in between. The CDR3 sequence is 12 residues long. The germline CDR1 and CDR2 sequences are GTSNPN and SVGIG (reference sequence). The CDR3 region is CAWSSTNYGYTF. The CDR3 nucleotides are TGTGCCTGGAGCTCCACTAACTATGGCTACACCTTC.

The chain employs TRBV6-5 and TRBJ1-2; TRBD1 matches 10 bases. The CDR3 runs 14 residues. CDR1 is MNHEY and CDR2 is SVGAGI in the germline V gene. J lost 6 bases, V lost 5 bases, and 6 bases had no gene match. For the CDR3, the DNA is TGTGCCAGCAGTAGACAGGGGGCCCTAGATGGCTACACCTTC. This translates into CASSRQGALDGYTF.

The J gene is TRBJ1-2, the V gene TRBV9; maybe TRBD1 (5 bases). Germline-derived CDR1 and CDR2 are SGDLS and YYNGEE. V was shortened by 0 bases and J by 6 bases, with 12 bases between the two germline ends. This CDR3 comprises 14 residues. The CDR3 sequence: CASSVVDRLDGYTF. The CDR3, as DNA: TGTGCCAGCAGCGTAGTTGACAGACTAGATGGCTACACCTTC.

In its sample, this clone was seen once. Here the CDR3 DNA reads TGTGCCAGTAGCGAGGTCTCGGGGTCCTACGAGCAGTACTTC. Protein product: CASSEVSGSYEQYF. The V call is TRBV19, the J call TRBJ2-7, with D perhaps matching TRBD2 (5 bases). CDR3 length: 14 residues. CDR1 is LNHDA, CDR2 SQIVND, per germline (reference sequence). With 6 bases removed from V and 1 base from J, the gap between germline ends came to 13 bases.

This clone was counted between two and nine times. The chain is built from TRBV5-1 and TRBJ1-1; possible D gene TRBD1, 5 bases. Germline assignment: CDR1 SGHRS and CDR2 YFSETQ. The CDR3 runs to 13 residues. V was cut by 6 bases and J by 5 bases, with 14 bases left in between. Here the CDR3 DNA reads TGCGCCAGCACCAGGGATGATGGGACTGAAGCTTTCTTT. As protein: CASTRDDGTEAFF.